This entry lists 18 T cell receptor beta chains sequenced from one sample in a study of blood T cell repertoires in COVID-19. Method: immunoSEQ multiplex PCR; TCRdb's copy keeps in-frame clones and lacks some. Of about 64,000 clones listed, more than 75% are singletons. Sequences were obtained from PBMCs or T cells enriched from blood (not recorded which). These receptor sequences come from a woman between 35 and 50 years old who had recovered from COVID-19.

The chain combines TRBV13 with TRBJ2-7; a weak D match, TRBD2 (6 bases). V lost 2 bases and J lost 7, with 15 bases in between. The germline V gene encodes CDR1 PRHDT and CDR2 FYEKMQ (reference sequence). The CDR3 has 14 amino acids. CDR3 in DNA: TGTGCCAGCAGCTTACGGGGGATACCGGGGGAGCAGTACTTC. Protein sequence: CASSLRGIPGEQYF.

V is TRBV19 and J is TRBJ1-3; D remains unclear. V lost 1 base and J 0 bases, leaving 7 bases between the germline ends. The CDR3 runs 15 residues. Germline assignment: CDR1 LNHDA and CDR2 SQIVND (reference sequence). The CDR3 spells CASSIAGSSGNTIYF. The CDR3 region has the DNA TGTGCCAGTAGTATAGCAGGCAGCTCTGGAAACACCATATATTTT.

The rearrangement uses TRBV18 and TRBJ2-2, with 9 bases that match TRBD1. V lost 1 base, J lost 0 bases, and 3 bases stayed unmatched. The germline V gene has CDR1 KGHSH and CDR2 LQKENI. The CDR3 is 17 residues long. The CDR3 region has the DNA TGTGCCAGCTCACCACTTAGACAGGGGGCGAACACCGGGGAGCTGTTTTTT. Translating it yields CASSPLRQGANTGELFF.

The rearrangement links TRBV7-8 to TRBJ2-3, with TRBD2 matching 7 bases. The CDR3 extends over 21 amino acids. The germline gives CDR1 SGHVS, CDR2 FQNEAQ. Trimming took 0 bases from V and 0 from J; bases not matched to a gene: 18. CDR3 residues: CASSLAGRGEVGSTSTDTQYF. CDR3 bases: TGTGCCAGCAGCTTAGCGGGCCGGGGGGAGGTAGGATCTACTAGCACAGATACGCAGTATTTT.

The rearrangement joins TRBV11-2 to TRBJ1-4; D is undetermined. Germline loops: CDR1 SGHAT, CDR2 FQNNGV. The CDR3 runs 14 residues. Trimming pared 2 bases from V and 5 bases from J, leaving 9 bases between. As DNA, the CDR3 is TGTGCCAGCAGCTTAATCAGAGGGAATGAAAAACTGTTTTTT. Translation: CASSLIRGNEKLFF.

This clone has just a few counts. The rearrangement uses TRBV6-5 and TRBJ2-1; 7 bases fit TRBD2. V shed 6 bases, J shed 2 bases, and the junction held 7 bases outside the gene matches. Germline assignment: CDR1 MNHEY and CDR2 SVGAGI. This CDR3 region has 15 residues. CDR3 bases: TGTGCCAGCAGGAATGCGGGGGAACCCTACAATGAGCAGTTCTTC. It codes for CASRNAGEPYNEQFF.

The rearrangement joins TRBV5-1 to TRBJ2-3; TRBD2 matches at 13 bases. CDR3 length equals 15 residues. Germline assignment: CDR1 SGHRS and CDR2 YFSETQ. Trimming at V came to 3 bases and at J to 6 bases, leaving 4 bases not matched to a gene. The CDR3: CASSSQGLAGDTQYF. The CDR3 region has the DNA TGCGCCAGCAGCTCTCAGGGACTAGCGGGGGATACGCAGTATTTT. Based on the CDR3 plus reference TRBV5-1 and TRBJ2-3, the full variable domain is KAGVTQTPRYLIKTRGQQVTLSCSPISGHRSVSWYQQTPGQGLQFLFEYFSETQRNKGNFPGRFSGRQFSNSRSEMNVSTLELGDSALYLCASSSQGLAGDTQYFGPGTRLTVL.

V and J are TRBV20-1 and TRBJ1-2, with unresolved D. The CDR3 has 12 residues. V was shortened by 3 bases and J by 7 bases, with 12 bases between the two germline ends. Looked up from germline, CDR1 is DFQATT and CDR2 is SNEGSKA (reference sequence). CDR3 sequence reads: CSASGFESGYTF. CDR3 nucleotide sequence: TGCAGTGCTAGTGGTTTTGAGTCTGGCTACACCTTC.

The chain has TRBV6-6 and TRBJ2-3; 8 bases line up with TRBD2. CDR1 and CDR2 (germline): MNHNY, SVGAGI (reference sequence). The CDR3 totals 16 residues. Unmatched junction bases numbered 13, after V lost 6 bases and J lost 5 bases. The CDR3 nucleotides read TGTGCCAGCAGCCCATTGGGCGGGGGGTCGGGAGATACGCAGTATTTT. Protein product: CASSPLGGGSGDTQYF.

This clone was recorded a few times. The chain uses TRBV6-1 and TRBJ2-2; unclear D gene. Germline V CDR1 and CDR2: MNHNS, SASEGT. This CDR3 has 14 residues. V was cut by 2 bases and J by 3 bases, with 7 bases left in between. The CDR3, as DNA: TGTGCCAGCAGTGAATCTGCAGACACCGGGGAGCTGTTTTTT. It translates to CASSESADTGELFF.

The count of this clone is one. The CDR3 is CASSVSRDNSYEQYF. CDR3 bases: TGTGCCAGCAGCGTATCCCGGGACAACTCCTACGAGCAGTACTTC. The chain links TRBV7-8 to TRBJ2-7; maybe TRBD1 (6 bases). CDR1 SGHVS and CDR2 FQNEAQ come from the germline V gene. This CDR3 has 15 amino acids. V was pared by 5 bases and J by 0 bases, with 14 bases between.

This chain connects TRBV19 to TRBJ1-2; a weak D match, TRBD1 (6 bases). The V gene lost 7 bases and the J gene lost 0 bases, with 9 bases spanning the gap. The CDR3 totals 13 residues. In germline, CDR1 is LNHDA, CDR2 SQIVND (reference sequence). As DNA, the CDR3 is TGTGCCAGTACCAACAGGGCTAACTATGGCTACACCTTC. It is translated as CASTNRANYGYTF.

This clone was recorded a few times. This chain joins TRBV6-4 and TRBJ2-7, with 11 nucleotides matching TRBD1. CDR3 length: 15 residues. V lost 6 bases, J lost 4 bases, and 8 bases stayed unmatched. CDR1 and CDR2 from the germline V gene are MRHNA and SNTAGT. The DNA of the CDR3 is TGTGCCAGCAGCGTGATGGGGACAGGGGGGTACGAGCAGTACTTC. Amino acid sequence: CASSVMGTGGYEQYF.

The chain couples TRBV19 to TRBJ1-2, with D possibly TRBD1 on 5 matching bases. Trimming removed 4 bases at V and 3 bases at J, with 15 bases between. The CDR3 sequence is 15 residues long. Germline V gene data show CDR1 as LNHDA and CDR2 as SQIVND (reference sequence). The CDR3 bases are TGTGCCAGTAGTAAACAGCAGGGAAAGCACTATGGCTACACCTTC. Amino acid sequence: CASSKQQGKHYGYTF.

This chain joins TRBV5-1 and TRBJ1-6, with TRBD1 matching 7 bases. V shed 2 bases and J 9 bases; nucleotides not matched to a gene: 14. The CDR3 covers 17 residues. Germline V gene lookup returns CDR1 SGHRS and CDR2 YFSETQ. The CDR3: CASSLLGEGASLSPLHF. CDR3 DNA: TGCGCCAGCAGCTTATTAGGTGAGGGGGCGAGCCTTTCACCCCTCCACTTT.

The chain recombines TRBV20-1 with TRBJ1-1; D perhaps matches TRBD1 (6 bases). The germline V and J ends were trimmed by 3 bases and 4 bases, with 12 bases remaining between them. Germline CDR1 is DFQATT and CDR2 is SNEGSKA (reference sequence). The CDR3 length is 13 residues. The CDR3 spells CSASLGGRTEAFF. For the CDR3, the DNA is TGCAGTGCTAGTTTAGGGGGTCGCACTGAAGCTTTCTTT.

The chain has TRBV19 and TRBJ1-5; TRBD1 agrees at 11 bases. Germline CDR1 reads LNHDA; CDR2 reads SQIVND (reference sequence). This CDR3 contains 15 residues. J was trimmed by 7 bases and V by 7 bases; bases with no gene match: 9. CDR3 DNA: TGTGCCAGTACCCTTACTCGGACAGGGGGCCAGCCCCAGCATTTT. It specifies CASTLTRTGGQPQHF. Supplemented by reference TRBV19 and TRBJ1-5, the full variable domain reads DGGITQSPKYLFRKEGQNVTLSCEQNLNHDAMYWYRQDPGQGLRLIYYSQIVNDFQKGDIAEGYSVSREKKESFPLTVTSAQKNPTAFYLCASTLTRTGGQPQHFGDGTRLSIL.

V usage is TRBV6-5 and J usage is TRBJ1-6; TRBD1 aligns across 9 bases. Germline values: CDR1 MNHEY, CDR2 SVGAGI. The V gene end was trimmed by 6 bases and the J gene end by 13 bases; junction bases not matched to a gene: 10. The CDR3 length is 14 residues. CDR3 DNA: TGTGCCAGCAGCAACGATGGGACAGGGCTCCCCCTCCACTTT. Residues: CASSNDGTGLPLHF.